The present T cell receptor beta chain was sequenced within a study of response to subunit inactivated influenza vaccine. One entry per CDR3 protein results from TCRdb running MiXCR on the RT-PCR reads. The sample has fewer than 250,000 distinct CDR3 sequences; 14% are singletons. This clonotype was obtained from a man aged 50-59 years who received an inactivated influenza vaccine. The input for sequencing was CD8+ T cells sorted from PBMCs, taken roughly 5 days after vaccination.

The CDR3 DNA sequence: TGCGCCAGCAGCCCGGGACAGGGCGACGAGCAGTACTTC. This gives the protein CASSPGQGDEQYF. This chain joins TRBV4-1 and TRBJ2-7; 9 nucleotides align to TRBD1. This CDR3 has 13 residues. The V gene's germline CDR1 is MGHRA and CDR2 YSYEKL. The trim removed 4 bases at V and 5 bases at J, leaving 3 bases unmatched.